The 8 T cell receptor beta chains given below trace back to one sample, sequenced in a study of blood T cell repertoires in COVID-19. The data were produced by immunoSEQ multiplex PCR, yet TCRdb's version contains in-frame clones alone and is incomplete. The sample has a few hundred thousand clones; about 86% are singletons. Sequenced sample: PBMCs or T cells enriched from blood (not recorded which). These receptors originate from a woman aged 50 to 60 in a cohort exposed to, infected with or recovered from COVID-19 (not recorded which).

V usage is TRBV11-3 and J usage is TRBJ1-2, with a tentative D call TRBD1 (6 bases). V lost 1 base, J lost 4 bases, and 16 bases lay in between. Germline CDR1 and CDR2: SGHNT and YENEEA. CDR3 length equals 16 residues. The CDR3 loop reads CASSLAPGGPFYGYTF. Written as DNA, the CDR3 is TGTGCCAGCAGCTTAGCACCGGGGGGGCCCTTCTATGGCTACACCTTC.

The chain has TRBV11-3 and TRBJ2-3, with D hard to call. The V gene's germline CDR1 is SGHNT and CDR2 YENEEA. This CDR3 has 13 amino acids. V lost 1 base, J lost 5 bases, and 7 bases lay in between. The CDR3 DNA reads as TGTGCCAGCAGCTTAGCACAGCAAGATACGCAGTATTTT. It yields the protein CASSLAQQDTQYF.

As DNA, the CDR3 is TGTGCCACCAGCAGCGACAGGTTACTTCAGAAACTGTTTTTT. It is translated as CATSSDRLLQKLFF. The V and J genes are TRBV15 and TRBJ1-4; TRBD1 is a possible D gene (6 bases). The CDR3 runs to 14 residues. The V and J ends lost 3 bases and 11 bases respectively, with 16 bases between them. Germline values: CDR1 LNHNV, CDR2 YYDKDF (reference sequence).

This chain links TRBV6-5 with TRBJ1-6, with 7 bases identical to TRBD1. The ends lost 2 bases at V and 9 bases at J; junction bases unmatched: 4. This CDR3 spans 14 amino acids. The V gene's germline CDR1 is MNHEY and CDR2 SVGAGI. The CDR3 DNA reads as TGTGCCAGCAGTTACAAAGGGGGCGGTTCACCCCTCCACTTT. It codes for CASSYKGGGSPLHF.

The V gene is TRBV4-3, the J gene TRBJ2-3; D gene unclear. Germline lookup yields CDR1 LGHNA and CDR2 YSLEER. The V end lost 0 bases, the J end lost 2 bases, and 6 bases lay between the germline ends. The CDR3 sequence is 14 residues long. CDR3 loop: CASSQELNTDTQYF. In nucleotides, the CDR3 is TGCGCCAGCAGCCAAGAACTGAACACAGATACGCAGTATTTT.

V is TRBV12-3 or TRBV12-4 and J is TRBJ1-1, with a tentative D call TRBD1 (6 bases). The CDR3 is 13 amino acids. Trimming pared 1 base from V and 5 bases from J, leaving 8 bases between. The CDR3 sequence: CASSLGQGTEAFF. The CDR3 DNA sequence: TGTGCCAGCAGTTTAGGGCAGGGGACTGAAGCTTTCTTT.

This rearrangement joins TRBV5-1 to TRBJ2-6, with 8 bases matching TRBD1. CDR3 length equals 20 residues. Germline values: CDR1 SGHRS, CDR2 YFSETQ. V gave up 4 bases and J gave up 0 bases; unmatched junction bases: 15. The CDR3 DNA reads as TGCGCCAGCAGCCAAATCACTCCGGGACAGGCTTTCTCTGGGGCCAACGTCCTGACTTTC. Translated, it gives CASSQITPGQAFSGANVLTF.

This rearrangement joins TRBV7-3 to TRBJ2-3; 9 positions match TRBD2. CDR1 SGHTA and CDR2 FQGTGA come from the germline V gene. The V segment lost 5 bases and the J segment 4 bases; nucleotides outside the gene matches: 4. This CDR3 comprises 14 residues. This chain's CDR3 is CASSTGLASDTQYF. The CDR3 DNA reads TGTGCCAGCAGCACGGGACTAGCTTCAGATACGCAGTATTTT.